The TCR beta chain described here comes from a study of blood T cell repertoires in COVID-19. Study overall: From the United States, Italy and Spain came samples of acute and convalescent COVID-19. Sources were T cells, B-cell-depleted T cells, or PBMCs; the material itself was cDNA or gDNA.

Per the original methods: The authors estimated nucleated cell counts from reference gene primer amplification. Method: immunoSEQ multiplex PCR; TCRdb's copy keeps in-frame clones and lacks some. Clone size and V and J calls were adopted from that table, with D and trimming inferred from the DNA. The top ten clones hold 7.2% of a sample with about 320,000 clones, about 82% of them seen once. The sequence was collected from a human donor in a cohort sampled during active COVID-19. Sequencing used peripheral blood.

CDR3: CASSQASGFDEQYF. CDR3 in DNA: TGTGCCAGCAGCCAAGCGTCAGGGTTCGACGAGCAGTACTTC. The chain recombines TRBV14 with TRBJ2-7, with TRBD1 as a possible D gene (5 bases). Germline lookup yields CDR1 SGHDN and CDR2 FVKESK. This CDR3 is built from 14 residues. The V and J ends lost 1 base and 5 bases respectively, with 12 bases between them.